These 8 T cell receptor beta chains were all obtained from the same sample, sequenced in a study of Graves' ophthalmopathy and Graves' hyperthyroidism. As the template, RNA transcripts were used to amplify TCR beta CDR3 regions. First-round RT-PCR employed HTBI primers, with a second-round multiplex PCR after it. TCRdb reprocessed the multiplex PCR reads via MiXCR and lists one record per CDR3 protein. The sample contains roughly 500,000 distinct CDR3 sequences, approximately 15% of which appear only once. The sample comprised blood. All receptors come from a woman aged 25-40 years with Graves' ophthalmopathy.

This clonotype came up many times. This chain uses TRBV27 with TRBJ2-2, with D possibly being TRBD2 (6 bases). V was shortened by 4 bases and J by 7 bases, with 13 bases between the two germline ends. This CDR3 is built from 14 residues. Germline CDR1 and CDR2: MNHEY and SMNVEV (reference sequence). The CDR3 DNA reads TGTGCCAGCAGTTCAGGGCTCGGGAGCGGGGAGCTGTTTTTT. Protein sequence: CASSSGLGSGELFF.

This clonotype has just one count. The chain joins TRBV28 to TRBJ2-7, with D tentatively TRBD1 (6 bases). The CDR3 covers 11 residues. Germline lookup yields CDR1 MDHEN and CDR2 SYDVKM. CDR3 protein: CASADSYEQYF. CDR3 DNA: TGTGCGAGCGCGGACAGCTACGAGCAGTACTTC.

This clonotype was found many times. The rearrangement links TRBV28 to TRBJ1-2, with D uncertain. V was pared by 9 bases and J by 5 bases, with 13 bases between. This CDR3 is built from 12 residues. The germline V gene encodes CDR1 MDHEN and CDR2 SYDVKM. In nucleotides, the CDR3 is TGTGCCAGTAGTCCCGTAAAGTATGGCTACACCTTC. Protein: CASSPVKYGYTF.

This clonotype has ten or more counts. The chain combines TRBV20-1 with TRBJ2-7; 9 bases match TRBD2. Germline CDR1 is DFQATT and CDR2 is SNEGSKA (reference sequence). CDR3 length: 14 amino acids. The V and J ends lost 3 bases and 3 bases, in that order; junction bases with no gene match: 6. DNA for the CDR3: TGCAGTGCTAGCGCGGGGGGGGGTCACTACGAGCAGTACTTC. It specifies CSASAGGGHYEQYF.

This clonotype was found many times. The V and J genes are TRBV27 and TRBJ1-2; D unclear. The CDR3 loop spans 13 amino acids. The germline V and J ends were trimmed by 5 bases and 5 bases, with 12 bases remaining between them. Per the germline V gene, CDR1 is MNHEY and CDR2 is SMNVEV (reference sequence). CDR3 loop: CASSPGVTYGYTF. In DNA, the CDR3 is TGTGCCAGCAGTCCCGGGGTGACGTATGGCTACACCTTC.

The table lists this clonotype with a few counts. The CDR3 here is CSARTSGGSKNIQYF. The CDR3 DNA sequence: TGCAGTGCTAGAACTAGCGGGGGATCAAAAAACATTCAGTACTTC. V and J are TRBV20-1 and TRBJ2-4; 11 bases line up with TRBD2. This CDR3 is built from 15 residues. Trimming cost V 2 bases and J 4 bases; bases outside gene matches: 4. Germline V CDR1 and CDR2: DFQATT, SNEGSKA (reference sequence).

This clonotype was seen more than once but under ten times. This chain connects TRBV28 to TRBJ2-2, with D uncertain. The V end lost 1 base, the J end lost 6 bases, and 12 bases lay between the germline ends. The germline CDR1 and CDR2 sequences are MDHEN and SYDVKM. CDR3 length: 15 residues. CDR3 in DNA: TGTGCCAGCAGTTTATTCCGAATTAGGCCCGGGGAGCTGTTTTTT. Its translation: CASSLFRIRPGELFF.

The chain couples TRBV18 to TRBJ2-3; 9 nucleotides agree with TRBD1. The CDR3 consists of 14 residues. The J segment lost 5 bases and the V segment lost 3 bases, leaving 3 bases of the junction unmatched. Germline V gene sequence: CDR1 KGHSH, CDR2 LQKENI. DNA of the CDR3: TGTGCCAGCTCACCGGGACAGGGTAAAGATACGCAGTATTTT. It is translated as CASSPGQGKDTQYF.